This T cell receptor (beta chain) originates from a study of memory CD4+ T cells and cytomegalovirus serostatus. Background on the study: Of the healthy Belgian adults, roughly ten were CMV seropositive and approximately 25 seronegative.

The sort gate was single viable CD3+CD4+CD8-CD45RO+ cells for memory CD4+ T cells. CDR1 and CDR2 (germline): SEHNR, FQNEAQ (reference sequence). Trimming pared 4 bases from V and 0 bases from J, leaving 9 bases between. CDR3 length: 15 residues. General study findings and limits: Of approximately 160 reported CMV TCRbeta sequences, around 62 were found in memory CD4+ repertoires. Suggested: most of the CMV-linked TCR signature lies in CD4+ memory cells.

The protocol was immunoSEQ multiplex PCR, while the TCRdb copy is restricted to in-frame clones and leaves out a portion. The table records about 64,000 clones, around 77% of them present only once. A note on this clone: The antigen remains undetermined.

Sequencing was done on a sample of memory CD4+ T cells from blood. This clonotype was obtained from an adult in good health and CMV-seronegative. This rearrangement joins TRBV7-9 to TRBJ2-2, with D tentatively TRBD2 (6 bases). The CDR3 reads CASSSAGSNTGELFF. In DNA, the CDR3 is TGTGCCAGCAGCTCCGCGGGGTCGAACACCGGGGAGCTGTTTTTT.